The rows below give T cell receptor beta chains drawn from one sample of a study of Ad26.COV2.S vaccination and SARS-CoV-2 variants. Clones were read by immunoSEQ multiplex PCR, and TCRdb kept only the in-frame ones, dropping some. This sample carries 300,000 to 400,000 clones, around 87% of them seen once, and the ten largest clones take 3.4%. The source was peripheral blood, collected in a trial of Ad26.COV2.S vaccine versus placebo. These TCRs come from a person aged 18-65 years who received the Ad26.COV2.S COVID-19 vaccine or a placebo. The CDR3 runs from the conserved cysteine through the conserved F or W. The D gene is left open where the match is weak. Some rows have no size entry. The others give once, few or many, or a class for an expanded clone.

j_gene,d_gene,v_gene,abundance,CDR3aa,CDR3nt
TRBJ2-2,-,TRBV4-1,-,CASSQGQGLTGELFF,TGCGCCAGCAGCCAAGGACAGGGACTCACCGGGGAGCTGTTTTTT
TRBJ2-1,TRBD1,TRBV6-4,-,CASSDSGTGGYNEQFF,TGTGCCAGCAGTGACTCGGGGACAGGGGGCTACAATGAGCAGTTCTTC
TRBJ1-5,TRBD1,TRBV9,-,CASSVGQGRNQPQHF,TGTGCCAGCAGCGTTGGACAGGGGAGGAATCAGCCCCAGCATTTT
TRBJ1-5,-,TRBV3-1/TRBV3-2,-,CASSPGGGNQPQHF,TGTGCCAGCAGCCCTGGGGGGGGCAATCAGCCCCAGCATTTT
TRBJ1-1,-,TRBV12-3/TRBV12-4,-,CASSPGAGAFF,TGTGCCAGCAGTCCGGGAGCAGGAGCTTTCTTT
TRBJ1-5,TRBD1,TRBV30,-,CAWRPGTGFNQPQHF,TGTGCCTGGAGGCCAGGGACAGGGTTCAATCAGCCCCAGCATTTT
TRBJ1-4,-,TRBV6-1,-,CASSEGGGGNEKLFF,TGTGCCAGCAGTGAAGGTGGAGGGGGGAATGAAAAACTGTTTTTT
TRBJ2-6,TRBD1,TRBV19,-,CASSHGTGGSGANVLTF,TGTGCCAGTAGTCACGGGACAGGCGGCTCTGGGGCCAACGTCCTGACTTTC
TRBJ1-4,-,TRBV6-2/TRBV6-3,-,CASSYGQPNEKLFF,TGTGCCAGCAGTTACGGCCAGCCTAATGAAAAACTGTTTTTT
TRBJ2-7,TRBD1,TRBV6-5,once,CASSYPGHRGNEQYF,TGTGCCAGCAGTTACCCGGGACACAGGGGAAACGAGCAGTACTTC
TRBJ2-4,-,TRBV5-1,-,CASSLRSSGTLAKNIQYF,TGCGCCAGCAGCTTACGCAGTTCTGGTACCCTAGCCAAAAACATTCAGTACTTC
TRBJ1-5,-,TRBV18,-,CASSAGAGPNQPQHF,TGTGCCAGCTCGGCAGGGGCAGGACCGAATCAGCCCCAGCATTTT
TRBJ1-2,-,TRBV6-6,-,CASSSPGGGYGYTF,TGTGCCAGCAGTTCCCCCGGCGGGGGCTATGGCTACACCTTC
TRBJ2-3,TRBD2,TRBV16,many,CASSQLGLRTDTQYF,TGTGCCAGCAGCCAGCTGGGACTACGCACAGATACGCAGTATTTT
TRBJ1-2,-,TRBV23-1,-,CASSQPRRNYGYTF,TGCGCCAGCAGTCAACCCAGACGGAACTATGGCTACACCTTC
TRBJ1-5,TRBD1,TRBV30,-,CAWSADRGQFQPQHF,TGTGCCTGGAGCGCGGACAGGGGGCAGTTTCAGCCCCAGCATTTT
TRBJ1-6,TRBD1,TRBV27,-,CASSLGGGTSPLHF,TGTGCCAGCAGTTTAGGAGGGGGCACTTCACCCCTCCACTTT
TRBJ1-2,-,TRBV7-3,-,CASGQGGNYGYTF,TGTGCCAGCGGCCAGGGAGGAAACTATGGCTACACCTTC
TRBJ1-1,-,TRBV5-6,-,CASSLVQGVEAFF,TGTGCCAGCAGCTTGGTTCAGGGAGTTGAAGCTTTCTTT
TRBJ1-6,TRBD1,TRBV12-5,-,CASAPGQGYSPLHF,TGTGCTAGTGCCCCCGGACAGGGCTATTCACCCCTCCACTTT
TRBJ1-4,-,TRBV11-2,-,CASSFPGFNEKLFF,TGTGCCAGCAGCTTCCCAGGGTTTAATGAAAAACTGTTTTTT
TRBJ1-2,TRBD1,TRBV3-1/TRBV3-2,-,CASSQEGRGHGYTF,TGTGCCAGCAGCCAAGAAGGCAGGGGGCATGGCTACACCTTC
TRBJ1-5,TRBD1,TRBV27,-,CASRDRGFSNQPQHF,TGTGCCAGTCGCGACAGGGGCTTTAGCAATCAGCCCCAGCATTTT
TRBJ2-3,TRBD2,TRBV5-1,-,CASSGLAGDTDTQYF,TGCGCCAGCAGCGGATTAGCGGGGGACACAGATACGCAGTATTTT
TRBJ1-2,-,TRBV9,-,CASSVGNPTSPYYGYTF,TGTGCCAGCAGCGTAGGGAACCCTACCTCCCCCTACTATGGCTACACCTTC
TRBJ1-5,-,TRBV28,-,CASRGSNQPQHF,TGTGCCAGCAGGGGGAGCAATCAGCCCCAGCATTTT
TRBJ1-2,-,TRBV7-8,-,CASSPRMTSSYGYTF,TGTGCCAGCAGCCCTAGGATGACATCTAGCTATGGCTACACCTTC
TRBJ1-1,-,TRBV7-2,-,CASSSRVTEAFF,TGTGCCAGCAGCTCGAGGGTAACTGAAGCTTTCTTT
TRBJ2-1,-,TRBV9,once,CASSSTNEQFF,TGTGCCAGCAGCTCGACCAATGAGCAGTTCTTC
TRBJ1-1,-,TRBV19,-,CASSIARTEAFF,TGTGCCAGTAGTATTGCGAGAACTGAAGCTTTCTTT
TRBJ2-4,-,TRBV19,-,CASSYGGNIQYF,TGTGCCAGTAGCTACGGCGGAAACATTCAGTACTTC
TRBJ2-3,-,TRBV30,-,CAWSPQGDTQYF,TGTGCCTGGAGCCCTCAGGGGGATACGCAGTATTTT
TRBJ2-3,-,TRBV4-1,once,CASSHLDSSTDTQYF,TGCGCCAGCAGTCACCTTGACAGTTCCACAGATACGCAGTATTTT
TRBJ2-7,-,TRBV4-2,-,CASSQDLLGEQYF,TGTGCCAGCAGCCAAGATCTCCTTGGGGAGCAGTACTTC
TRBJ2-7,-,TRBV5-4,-,CASSRDLSYEQYF,TGTGCCAGCAGCAGGGACCTCTCCTACGAGCAGTACTTC
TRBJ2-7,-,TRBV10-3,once,CAISATQGGSYEQYF,TGTGCCATCAGTGCCACACAAGGGGGATCCTACGAGCAGTACTTC
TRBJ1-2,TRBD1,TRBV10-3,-,CAITEGGQGYGYTF,TGTGCCATCACCGAGGGGGGACAGGGGTATGGCTACACCTTC
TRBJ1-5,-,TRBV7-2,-,CASSLGSGHGNQPQHF,TGTGCCAGCAGCTTAGGCAGCGGGCACGGCAATCAGCCCCAGCATTTT
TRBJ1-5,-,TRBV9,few,CASSVAMDQPQHF,TGTGCCAGCAGCGTAGCGATGGATCAGCCCCAGCATTTT
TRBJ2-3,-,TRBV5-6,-,CASSLEMASTDTQYF,TGTGCCAGCAGCTTGGAGATGGCTAGCACAGATACGCAGTATTTT
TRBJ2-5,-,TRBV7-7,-,CASSLERGQTQYF,TGTGCTAGCAGCTTAGAAAGGGGCCAGACCCAGTACTTC
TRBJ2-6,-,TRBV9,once,CASSVAQFNSGANVLTF,TGTGCCAGCAGCGTAGCACAGTTCAACTCTGGGGCCAACGTCCTGACTTTC
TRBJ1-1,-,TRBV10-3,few,CAISESIRTEAFF,TGTGCCATCAGTGAGTCGATAAGGACTGAAGCTTTCTTT
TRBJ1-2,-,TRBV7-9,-,CASSFRDYGYTF,TGTGCCAGCAGCTTCCGGGATTATGGCTACACCTTC
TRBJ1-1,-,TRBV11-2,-,CASSLNQGGTEAFF,TGTGCCAGCAGCCTAAACCAGGGTGGGACTGAAGCTTTCTTT
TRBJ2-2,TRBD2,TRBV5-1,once,CASSINLAGRTGELFF,TGCGCCAGCAGCATTAACCTAGCGGGGAGGACCGGGGAGCTGTTTTTT
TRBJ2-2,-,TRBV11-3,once,CASSPSGMNTGELFF,TGTGCCAGCAGCCCGTCAGGGATGAACACCGGGGAGCTGTTTTTT
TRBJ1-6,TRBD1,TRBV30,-,CAWRAGTGNSPLHF,TGTGCCTGGAGGGCCGGGACAGGGAATTCACCCCTCCACTTT
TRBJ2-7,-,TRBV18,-,CASSLTGSEQYF,TGTGCCAGCTCACTAACAGGGTCCGAGCAGTACTTC